This T cell receptor beta chain is from a study of CD4+ T cells in melanoma. General study results and limits: In melanoma, neoantigen-specific CD4+ T cells reportedly differed in differentiation state. A reported correlation linked neoantigen-specific CD4+ T cells to CD8+, macrophage and B cell function.

The germline CDR1 and CDR2 sequences are GTSNPN and SVGIG (reference sequence). This CDR3 region has 12 residues. V lost 1 base to trimming and J lost 8 bases, with 11 bases between them. TCRdb keeps only in-frame clones here, not all; method: immunoSEQ multiplex PCR. Altogether about 140,000 clones are present, about nine tenths being singletons, with the ten largest covering about 1.5%. As concerns this clone: Its antigen is currently unknown.

The chain carries TRBV30 and TRBJ1-2; D is unresolved. The sequence derives from a human donor with melanoma. CDR3 sequence reads: CAWSEQYLGYTF. The CDR3 bases are TGTGCCTGGAGTGAACAGTACCTGGGCTACACCTTC. The full variable domain, its missing parts supplied by reference TRBV30 and TRBJ1-2, is SQTIHQWPATLVQPVGSPLSLECTVEGTSNPNLYWYRQAAGRGLQLLFYSVGIGQISSEVPQNLSASRPQDRQFILSSKKLLLSDSGFYLCAWSEQYLGYTFGSGTRLTVV.